These 17 T cell receptor beta chains came from one sample sequenced in a study of vaccination effects on CD4 cells after COVID-19. CD4+ T cells specific for antigen were expanded with viral peptide pools by the ViraFEST assay before sequencing. Investigators separated out CD4+ T cells once approximately 11 days of culture had passed. All vaccine recipients tested negative for nucleocapsid antibodies and had never contracted SARS-CoV-2 infection. Their target antigens are unknown. Generated by immunoSEQ multiplex PCR, the TCRdb table keeps only in-frame clones and is missing some. Of tens of thousands of clones in the sample, 55% to 75% were seen once. This specimen was CD4+ T cells from PBMCs cultured with SARS-CoV-2 spike peptides, taken before COVID-19 vaccination. These receptors originate from a human donor who received a COVID-19 vaccine.

The rearrangement uses TRBV3-1 (or the pseudogene TRBV3-2) and TRBJ1-5; D might be TRBD1 (6 bases). CDR1 is LGHDT and CDR2 is YNNKEL in the germline V gene (reference sequence). CDR3 length: 15 residues. The V end was cut by 0 bases, the J end by 3 bases, with 9 bases between. The CDR3 loop is CASSQEGAYNQPQHF. CDR3 bases: TGTGCCAGCAGCCAAGAGGGGGCATACAATCAGCCCCAGCATTTT.

This sequence joins TRBV19 and TRBJ2-2; D is undetermined. The CDR3 loop spans 13 amino acids. The germline V gene has CDR1 LNHDA and CDR2 SQIVND (reference sequence). Trimming pared 1 base from V and 4 bases from J, leaving 4 bases between. The CDR3 loop is CASSIGGTGELFF. The CDR3 DNA reads TGTGCCAGTAGTATAGGGGGCACCGGGGAGCTGTTTTTT.

This rearrangement joins TRBV5-1 to TRBJ2-5; the D is unclear. This CDR3 contains 11 residues. Trimming removed 0 bases at V and 5 bases at J, with 2 bases between. CDR1 SGHRS and CDR2 YFSETQ come from the germline V gene. This CDR3 is CASSLEETQYF. The CDR3 DNA follows: TGCGCCAGCAGCTTGGAGGAGACCCAGTACTTC. The variable domain in full, with the rest retrieved from reference TRBV5-1 and TRBJ2-5, is KAGVTQTPRYLIKTRGQQVTLSCSPISGHRSVSWYQQTPGQGLQFLFEYFSETQRNKGNFPGRFSGRQFSNSRSEMNVSTLELGDSALYLCASSLEETQYFGPGTRLLVL.

The count of this clone is one. This rearrangement joins TRBV5-1 to TRBJ2-3, with D unclear. Germline assignment: CDR1 SGHRS and CDR2 YFSETQ. The CDR3 is 13 amino acids. The ends were cut back, 5 bases at V and 0 bases at J, with 7 bases in the middle. CDR3: CASRSGSTDTQYF. The CDR3 DNA sequence: TGCGCCAGCAGATCTGGAAGCACAGATACGCAGTATTTT.

The chain links TRBV6-5 to TRBJ2-7; 7 nucleotides align to TRBD2. The CDR3 extends over 15 amino acids. Germline V gives CDR1 MNHEY, CDR2 SVGAGI. Unmatched junction bases numbered 10, after V lost 6 bases and J lost 2 bases. Here the CDR3 reads CASRSNWGGAYEQYF. CDR3 coding DNA: TGTGCCAGCAGGTCAAATTGGGGGGGGGCCTACGAGCAGTACTTC.

This chain uses TRBV27 with TRBJ1-2; D is ambiguous. V lost 5 bases to trimming and J lost 2 bases, with 6 bases between them. The CDR3 contains 12 residues. Germline lookup yields CDR1 MNHEY and CDR2 SMNVEV (reference sequence). CDR3 in amino acids: CASSEKNYGYTF. The CDR3 bases are TGTGCCAGCAGTGAGAAGAACTATGGCTACACCTTC.

The V call is TRBV6-1, the J call TRBJ2-2; either TRBD1 or TRBD2 may fit D (6 bases each). The CDR3 runs 15 residues. Trimming removed 2 bases from V and 5 bases from J, with 12 bases in between. Germline V gives CDR1 MNHNS, CDR2 SASEGT. The CDR3 here is CASSEKLGGTGELFF. The DNA of the CDR3 is TGTGCCAGCAGTGAAAAACTAGGGGGGACCGGGGAGCTGTTTTTT.

The V call is TRBV2, the J call TRBJ1-4; tentative D call: TRBD1 (6 bases). In germline, CDR1 is SNHLY, CDR2 FYNNEI. This CDR3 has 16 residues. V lost 2 bases, J lost 10 bases, and 20 bases lay in between. In DNA, the CDR3 is TGTGCCAGCAGTGAACCAGCCGATGGGGGGCGAAGAAAACTGTTTTTT. It encodes CASSEPADGGRRKLFF.

The V gene is TRBV11-3, the J gene TRBJ2-1; 7 bases are a match to TRBD2. The germline V gene encodes CDR1 SGHNT and CDR2 YENEEA. The CDR3 covers 15 residues. V dropped 1 base and J dropped 8; count of bases not matched to a gene: 8. CDR3 protein: CASSLVGAGIDEQFF. CDR3 nucleotides: TGTGCCAGCAGCTTAGTCGGAGCGGGGATTGATGAGCAGTTCTTC.

By frequency in the sample, this clone is medium-sized. The CDR3 region is CASSYGGNEGAQGYTF. CDR3 nucleotides: TGTGCCAGCAGTTACGGGGGGAATGAGGGGGCGCAAGGCTACACCTTC. The J gene is TRBJ1-2, the V gene TRBV6-5, with 7 bases identical to TRBD1. Germline V lookup: CDR1 MNHEY, CDR2 SVGAGI. The CDR3 has 16 residues. V lost 2 bases, J lost 8 bases, and 14 bases stayed unmatched.

The rearrangement links TRBV12-3 or TRBV12-4 to TRBJ2-5; a possible D gene is TRBD2 (6 bases). V was clipped by 6 bases and J by 9 bases, with 17 bases between them. This CDR3 comprises 13 residues. For the CDR3, the DNA is TGTGCCAGCAGAAGGACTGGGGGGACGTCCCAGTACTTC. Residues: CASRRTGGTSQYF.

The chain uses TRBV28 and TRBJ2-1; 8 nucleotides match TRBD2. CDR3 length: 15 amino acids. Germline CDR1 reads MDHEN; CDR2 reads SYDVKM. J was trimmed by 4 bases and V by 2 bases; bases with no gene match: 4. The CDR3 bases are TGTGCCAGCAGTTTAACGGGGGGGTATTACAATGAGCAGTTCTTC. Its protein product is CASSLTGGYYNEQFF.

In DNA, the CDR3 is TGTGCCAGCAGTGAATTATATGGCTACACCTTC. It is translated as CASSELYGYTF. This chain connects TRBV2 to TRBJ1-2; D not resolved. V was shortened by 2 bases and J by 5 bases, with 3 bases between the two germline ends. Germline V gene data show CDR1 as SNHLY and CDR2 as FYNNEI. The CDR3 spans 11 residues.

This chain joins TRBV19 and TRBJ1-1; 7 nucleotides align to TRBD1. The CDR3 is made up of 14 amino acids. V trimming: 5 bases; J trimming: 1 base; junction bases outside the gene matches: 4. Germline CDR1 and CDR2: LNHDA and SQIVND (reference sequence). CDR3 residues: CASSRQGANTEAFF. The CDR3, as DNA: TGTGCCAGTAGTCGACAGGGAGCGAACACTGAAGCTTTCTTT.

DNA for the CDR3: TGTGCCATTGGGGGGGGCTACCAAGAGACCCAGTACTTC. Translated: CAIGGGYQETQYF. The V call is TRBV5-4, the J call TRBJ2-5, with a tentative D call TRBD2 (7 bases). Per the germline V gene, CDR1 is SGHNT and CDR2 is YYREEE (reference sequence). The CDR3 runs 13 residues. Trimming left V 9 bases short and J 0 bases short, with 12 bases between.

This chain links TRBV9 with TRBJ1-1; 9 positions match TRBD1. The V gene end was trimmed by 2 bases and the J gene end by 1 base; junction bases not matched to a gene: 15. The CDR3 length is 19 residues. Germline lookup yields CDR1 SGDLS and CDR2 YYNGEE. CDR3 residues: CASSVVPGTGYRWNTEAFF. The CDR3 DNA reads TGTGCCAGCAGCGTTGTACCCGGGACAGGGTATCGGTGGAACACTGAAGCTTTCTTT.

V usage is TRBV6-1 and J usage is TRBJ2-5; TRBD2 matches 8 bases. This CDR3 has 15 amino acids. The V gene end was trimmed by 1 base and the J gene end by 5 bases; junction bases not matched to a gene: 6. Germline loops: CDR1 MNHNS, CDR2 SASEGT. CDR3 amino acids: CASSEGGSGKETQYF. The DNA of the CDR3 is TGTGCCAGCAGTGAAGGGGGTAGCGGGAAGGAGACCCAGTACTTC.